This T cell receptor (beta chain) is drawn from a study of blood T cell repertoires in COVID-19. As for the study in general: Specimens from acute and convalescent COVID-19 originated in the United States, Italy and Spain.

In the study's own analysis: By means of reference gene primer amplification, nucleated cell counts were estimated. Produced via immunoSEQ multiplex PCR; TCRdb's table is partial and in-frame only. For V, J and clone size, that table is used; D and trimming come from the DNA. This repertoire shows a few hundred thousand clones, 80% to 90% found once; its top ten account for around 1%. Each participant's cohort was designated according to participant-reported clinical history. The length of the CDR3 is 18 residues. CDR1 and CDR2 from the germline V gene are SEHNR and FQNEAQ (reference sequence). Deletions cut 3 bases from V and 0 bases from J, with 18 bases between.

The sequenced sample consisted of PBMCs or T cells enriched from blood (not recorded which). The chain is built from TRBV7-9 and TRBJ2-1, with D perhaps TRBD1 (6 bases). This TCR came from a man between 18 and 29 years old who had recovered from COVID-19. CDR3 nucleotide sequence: TGTGCCAGCAGCTTGCAAACCGACAGGTGGGGCTCCTACAATGAGCAGTTCTTC. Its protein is CASSLQTDRWGSYNEQFF. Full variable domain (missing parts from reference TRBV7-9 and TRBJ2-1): DTGVSQNPRHKITKRGQNVTFRCDPISEHNRLYWYRQTLGQGPEFLTYFQNEAQLEKSRLLSDRFSAERPKGSFSTLEIQRTEQGDSAMYLCASSLQTDRWGSYNEQFFGPGTRLTVL.